The sample holds one count of the clone carrying this T cell receptor beta chain. Its antigen is undetermined. PCR amplification relied on 60 Vbeta primers (plus 13 Jbeta primers). TCRdb's copy holds only in-frame clones and misses some; the assay was immunoSEQ multiplex PCR. This table has under 90,000 clones, around 80% appearing once. The data stem from a study of cytomegalovirus exposure and HLA in healthy donors. Regarding the study as a whole: Later analysis placed DRB1 highest and HLA-C lowest in TCR association rates, which differed by HLA locus. A later analysis reportedly found that, within productive TCRs, an Asian-associated ancestry cluster had fewer N-insertions than the mean observed across the approximately 670 donors.

Per the germline V gene, CDR1 is SGHRS and CDR2 is YFSETQ. The CDR3 totals 13 residues. V dropped 4 bases and J dropped 1 base, with 8 bases sitting between them. The sequence came from a man in his fifties or sixties in good health and CMV-seropositive. The sample comprised PBMCs. The chain carries TRBV5-1 and TRBJ1-1; TRBD1 might be the D (5 bases). The CDR3 nucleotides read TGCGCCAGCAGCGCCGACAGGAACACTGAAGCTTTCTTT. It translates to CASSADRNTEAFF.